This T cell receptor beta chain was captured by sequencing in a study of T cells in Graves' hyperthyroidism and ophthalmopathy. The CDR3 regions of TCR beta were amplified from RNA transcripts. An initial round of RT-PCR targeting the TCR CDR3 relied on the HTBI primer set. TCRdb re-called the multiplex PCR reads through MiXCR, storing one row per CDR3 protein. In the table there are some 690,000 distinct CDR3 sequences, around 16% of which are singletons. This clonotype was picked up a small number of times. This CDR3 region has 11 residues. V was shortened by 3 bases and J by 11 bases, with 14 bases between the two germline ends. Germline assignment: CDR1 DFQATT and CDR2 SNEGSKA (reference sequence).

This receptor was taken from a man over 45 with Graves' hyperthyroidism. The sample consisted of blood. The rearrangement uses TRBV20-1 and TRBJ2-7; D gene unclear. The DNA for the CDR3 is TGCAGTGCTAGGGCGCAGATTAAGAAGTACTTC. Protein: CSARAQIKKYF.